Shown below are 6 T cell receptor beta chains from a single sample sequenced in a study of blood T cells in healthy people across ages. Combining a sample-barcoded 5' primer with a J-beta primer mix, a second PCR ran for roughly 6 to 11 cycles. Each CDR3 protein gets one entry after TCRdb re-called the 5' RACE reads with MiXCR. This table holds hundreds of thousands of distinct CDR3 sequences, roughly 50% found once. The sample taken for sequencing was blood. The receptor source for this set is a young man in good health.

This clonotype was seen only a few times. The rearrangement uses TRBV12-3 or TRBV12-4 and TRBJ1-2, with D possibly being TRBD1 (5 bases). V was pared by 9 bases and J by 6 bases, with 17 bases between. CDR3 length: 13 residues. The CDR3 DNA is TGTGCCAGTACGGTGATAGAGGGGCATGGCTACACCTTC. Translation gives CASTVIEGHGYTF.

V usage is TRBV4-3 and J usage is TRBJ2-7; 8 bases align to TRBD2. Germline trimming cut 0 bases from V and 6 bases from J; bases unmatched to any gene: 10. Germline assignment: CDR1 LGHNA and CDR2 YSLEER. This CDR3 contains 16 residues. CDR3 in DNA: TGCGCCAGCAGCCAAGATCTTGGGACTAGGAGGCGCGAGCAGTACTTC. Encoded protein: CASSQDLGTRRREQYF.

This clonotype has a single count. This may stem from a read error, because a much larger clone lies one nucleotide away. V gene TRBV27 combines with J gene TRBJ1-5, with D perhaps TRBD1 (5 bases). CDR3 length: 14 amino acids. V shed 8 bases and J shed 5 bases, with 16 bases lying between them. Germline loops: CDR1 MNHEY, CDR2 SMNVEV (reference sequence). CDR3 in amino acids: CASGQGANHQPQHF. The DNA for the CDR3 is TGTGCCAGCGGGCAGGGAGCCAATCATCAGCCCCAGCATTTT.

CDR3 bases: TGTGCCAGCAGTTACTCGGGGCAGGGAGGGGGAAAACTGTTTTTT. Protein: CASSYSGQGGGKLFF. This rearrangement joins TRBV6-5 to TRBJ1-4; the D gene is possibly TRBD1 (6 bases). This CDR3 comprises 15 residues. Germline assignment: CDR1 MNHEY and CDR2 SVGAGI. The V end lost 0 bases, the J end lost 10 bases, and 15 bases lay between the germline ends.

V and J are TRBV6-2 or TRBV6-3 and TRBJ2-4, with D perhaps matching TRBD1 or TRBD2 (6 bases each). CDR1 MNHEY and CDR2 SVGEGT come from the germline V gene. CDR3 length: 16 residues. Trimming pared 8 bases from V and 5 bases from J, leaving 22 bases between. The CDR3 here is CASLVGGATGENIQYF. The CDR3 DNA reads TGTGCCAGCTTGGTCGGGGGCGCGACGGGGGAAAACATTCAGTACTTC.

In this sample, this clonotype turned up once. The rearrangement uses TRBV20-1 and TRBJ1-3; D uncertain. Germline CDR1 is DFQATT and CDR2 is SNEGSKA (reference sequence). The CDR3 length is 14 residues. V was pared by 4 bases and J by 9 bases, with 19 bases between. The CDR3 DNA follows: TGCAGTGCTACGGACCGCAGCCGGAGTCGCACCATATATTTT. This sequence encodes CSATDRSRSRTIYF.